These 29 T cell receptor beta chains originate from one sample sequenced in a study of tumor and adjacent non-tumor tissue in lung cancer. No cell sorting was done before RNA was extracted from the tissue. TCRbeta libraries were built with three rounds of nested PCR, modified from ARM-PCR. TCRdb re-derived calls from the multiplex PCR reads in MiXCR, one entry per CDR3 protein. The sample holds approximately 75,000 distinct CDR3 sequences, around four fifths seen once. Source material: lung tumor tissue. The origin of the receptors is a woman between 50 and 59 years old with non-small cell lung cancer.

Comments on this clonotype: A read error may account for a junction end that differs from germline. V usage is TRBV4-2 and J usage is TRBJ1-3; D gene unclear. The length of the CDR3 is 15 residues. CDR1 is LGHNA, CDR2 YNFKEQ, per germline. The CDR3 nucleotides are TGTGCCGGCAGCCAAGAGATAGGAGGGCGAAACACCATATATTTT. Its protein is CAGSQEIGGRNTIYF.

A remark on this clonotype: The junction shows a germline mismatch at one end, possibly a read error. V is TRBV2 and J is TRBJ2-7; TRBD2 aligns across 10 bases. The CDR3 has 14 residues. Germline V gene lookup returns CDR1 SNHLY and CDR2 FYNNEI. CDR3 loop: CVSEKGSGRWEQYF. CDR3 DNA sequence: TGTGTCAGCGAGAAAGGTAGCGGGAGGTGGGAACAGTACTTC.

The CDR3: CARKPSQGSYSPLHF. In DNA form, the CDR3 reads TGTGCCCGCAAACCATCACAGGGTAGCTATTCACCCCTCCACTTT. V is TRBV28 and J is TRBJ1-6; a weak D match, TRBD1 (6 bases). The CDR3 totals 15 residues. CDR1 and CDR2 from the germline V gene are MDHEN and SYDVKM. V was cut by 11 bases and J by 8 bases, with 22 bases left in between. The full variable domain, completed using reference TRBV28 and TRBJ1-6, is DVKVTQSSRYLVKRTGEKVFLECVQDMDHENMFWYRQDPGLGLRLIYFSYDVKMKEKGDIPEGYSVSREKKERFSLILESASTNQTSMYLCARKPSQGSYSPLHFGNGTRLTVT.

The V and J genes are TRBV7-3 and TRBJ1-1, with no clear D. Trimming cost V 5 bases and J 0 bases, with 7 bases left between them. Germline V lookup: CDR1 SGHTA, CDR2 FQGTGA. CDR3 length: 13 amino acids. This CDR3 is CASSLIMNTEAFF. The CDR3 DNA follows: TGTGCCAGCAGCCTAATCATGAACACTGAAGCTTTCTTT.

Comments on this clonotype: Its ends do not fully match the called genes, so a read error is possible. This rearrangement joins TRBV12-3 or TRBV12-4 to TRBJ1-1; TRBD1 is a possible D gene (6 bases). The CDR3 has 16 residues. CDR3 region: CVSSPTGGQMNIEAFF. The DNA for the CDR3 is TGTGTCAGCAGTCCCACCGGGGGGCAGATGAACATTGAAGCTTTCTTT.

This chain uses TRBV20-1 with TRBJ2-7; no firm D call. Germline CDR1 is DFQATT and CDR2 is SNEGSKA (reference sequence). The CDR3 has 12 residues. Trimming removed 6 bases from V and 6 bases from J, with 15 bases in between. CDR3 bases: TGCAGTGCCTGGCCCAAGCTTGGCGAGCAGTACTTC. It translates to CSAWPKLGEQYF.

In its sample, this clonotype was seen many times. The chain combines TRBV6-1 with TRBJ2-7; D remains ambiguous. The V end lost 7 bases, the J end lost 3 bases, and 1 base lay between the germline ends. The germline CDR1 and CDR2 sequences are MNHNS and SASEGT. The CDR3 has 9 residues. DNA of the CDR3: TGTGCCAGCAACTACGAGCAGTACTTC. Translation gives CASNYEQYF.

In the case of this clonotype: The CDR3 end shows no conserved phenylalanine or tryptophan, and so a read error is likely. No DNA is shown, since the ends of the CDR3 on it are uncertain; the CDR3 is the one TCRdb lists. The chain joins TRBV11-1 to TRBJ2-7; the table assigns TRBD1, which was not confirmed against the DNA. The CDR3 length equals 15 residues, ends included. Per germline, CDR1 SGHAT and CDR2 FQDESV (reference sequence). CDR3 protein: CASSRKGAASYEQYL.

This clonotype was detected only once. The V call is TRBV6-1, the J call TRBJ2-7, with 7 bases that match TRBD2. The CDR3 runs to 13 residues. Germline V gene sequence: CDR1 MNHNS, CDR2 SASEGT. J lost 8 bases, V lost 4 bases, and 8 bases had no gene match. The CDR3 is CASSAGEGYKQYF. Here the CDR3 DNA reads TGTGCCAGCAGTGCCGGGGAGGGATACAAGCAGTACTTC.

The table lists this clonotype with a few counts. The chain employs TRBV5-5 and TRBJ1-2; no reliable D call. V lost 7 bases to trimming and J lost 10 bases, with 23 bases between them. This CDR3 region has 14 residues. Germline loops: CDR1 SGHKS, CDR2 YYEKEE (reference sequence). As DNA, the CDR3 is TGTGCCAGCGGCCGAAATGGACGGGCTTCGGACTACACCTTC. The encoded protein is CASGRNGRASDYTF.

In regard to this clonotype: The junction departs from the called germline gene at one end, perhaps through a read error. The rearrangement uses TRBV11-2 and TRBJ1-2; D is undetermined. The germline CDR1 and CDR2 sequences are SGHAT and FQNNGV. The length of the CDR3 is 13 residues. The CDR3 DNA sequence: TGTGCCAGCAGCTTAACGGATATCTATGGCCACACCTTC. Protein: CASSLTDIYGHTF.

Comments on this clonotype: The junction departs from the called germline gene at one end, perhaps through a read error. The V and J genes are TRBV10-2 and TRBJ2-6; 9 bases line up with TRBD1. Germline-derived CDR1 and CDR2 are WSHSY and SAAADI. The CDR3 spans 16 residues. CDR3 nucleotide sequence: TGCGCCAGCAGTCCCGGGACAGGGTCCTGGGCCAATGTCCTGACTTTC. Translated: CASSPGTGSWANVLTF.

The chain joins TRBV7-9 to TRBJ1-6, with D perhaps TRBD1 (5 bases). This CDR3 has 12 residues. CDR1 is SEHNR, CDR2 FQNEAQ, per germline (reference sequence). Trimming removed 11 bases at V and 10 bases at J, with 15 bases between. The DNA of the CDR3 is TGTGCCTGCGGCTGGGGCAACTCACCCCTCCACTTT. Translating it yields CACGWGNSPLHF.

A word on this clonotype: The junction departs from germline at one end; a sequencing error may be responsible. This chain links TRBV7-9 with TRBJ2-7; no clear D gene. CDR3 size: 11 residues. Germline V gene sequence: CDR1 SEHNR, CDR2 FQNEAQ (reference sequence). CDR3 coding DNA: TGTGCCAGCAGCTTTCGTGGCGAGCAGCACTTC. It encodes CASSFRGEQHF.

Comments on this clonotype: The conserved closing phenylalanine or tryptophan is absent in this CDR3, likely reflecting a read error. The chain has TRBV6-1 and TRBJ1-2, with D unclear. Germline CDR1 reads MNHNS; CDR2 reads SASEGT. The V and J ends lost 9 bases and 1 base respectively, with 12 bases between them. The CDR3 spans 13 residues. Here the CDR3 reads CASSPGYNYGYTI. The CDR3, as DNA: TGTGCCAGTAGTCCGGGTTATAACTATGGCTACACCATC.

This clonotype appeared many times. The chain joins TRBV12-3 or TRBV12-4 to TRBJ1-1; D perhaps matches TRBD1 (5 bases). V was shortened by 7 bases and J by 7 bases, with 16 bases between the two germline ends. The CDR3 runs to 13 residues. CDR3 coding DNA: TGTGCCAGCATCCCCTGGGGCACTTATGAAGCTTTCTTT. This sequence encodes CASIPWGTYEAFF.

In this sample, this clonotype turned up a few times. The CDR3 does not close with the conserved phenylalanine or tryptophan, likely indicating a read error. J is TRBJ2-1 and V is TRBV6-2 or TRBV6-3; D is perhaps TRBD1 or TRBD2 (5 bases each). Germline V gene sequence: CDR1 MNHEY, CDR2 SVGEGT. The CDR3 spans 15 residues. For the CDR3, the DNA is TGTACCAGCAGTTCTTGGAATAACGAGGGGAATGTGCAGTTCCTC. This encodes CTSSSWNNEGNVQFL.

This chain connects TRBV6-5 to TRBJ1-1, with D unresolved. V gave up 6 bases and J gave up 7 bases, with 15 bases separating them. The length of the CDR3 is 13 residues. The germline V gene has CDR1 MNHEY and CDR2 SVGAGI. The CDR3: CASRNPRSIEAFF. The CDR3 nucleotides are TGTGCCAGCAGGAACCCCCGGAGCATTGAAGCTTTCTTT.

Turning to this clonotype: A much more abundant neighbour one base away suggests this may be a read error. The CDR3 loop reads CSTRPTNYGYTF. CDR3 DNA sequence: TGCAGTACTAGGCCTACTAACTATGGCTACACCTTC. This chain uses TRBV20-1 with TRBJ1-2; D uncertain. The length of the CDR3 is 12 residues. Germline V gives CDR1 DFQATT, CDR2 SNEGSKA (reference sequence).

This sequence joins TRBV6-2 or TRBV6-3 and TRBJ1-2, with D hard to call. Looked up from germline, CDR1 is MNHEY and CDR2 is SVGEGT. This CDR3 is 15 amino acids long. The CDR3 DNA is TGTGTCAACTCAGTTTCAAGAGGCGATGCCTATGGCTACACCTTC. Protein: CVNSVSRGDAYGYTF.

This clonotype was detected a few times. Given a much more abundant clone one base away, this may be a read error. This CDR3 is missing its conserved last phenylalanine or tryptophan, likely due to a read error. The genes are TRBV14 and TRBJ2-7; D gene ambiguous. Trimming took off 3 bases at V and 4 bases at J, with 13 bases between the two ends. The CDR3 has 14 residues. From germline, CDR1 is SGHDN and CDR2 FVKESK. The chain's CDR3 is CASSQKLGYYEQYL. The CDR3 nucleotides read TGTGCCAGCAGCCAGAAGTTAGGGTATTACGAGCAGTACTTG.

Worth noting for this clonotype: One junction end disagrees with the germline gene, perhaps due to a read error. V gene TRBV28 combines with J gene TRBJ2-7; maybe TRBD2 (5 bases). Germline V lookup: CDR1 MDHEN, CDR2 SYDVKM. CDR3 size: 15 residues. The CDR3 reads CTSSRQRERSDDQYF. CDR3 bases: TGTACCAGCAGTCGTCAGCGAGAGCGGAGCGACGACCAGTACTTC.

Concerning this clonotype itself: The junction departs from the called germline gene at one end, perhaps through a read error. This chain connects TRBV6-5 to TRBJ1-5, with 7 bases identical to TRBD1. The CDR3 covers 14 residues. Germline V gene data show CDR1 as MNHEY and CDR2 as SVGAGI. Here the CDR3 DNA reads TGTGCCAGCAGTTACAACAGGGGCAGTCAGCTCCAGCATTTT. Translated, it gives CASSYNRGSQLQHF.

Comments on this clonotype: A much larger clone lies a single base off, so this may be a read error. This chain connects TRBV7-3 to TRBJ2-5; 7 bases are a match to TRBD2. Trimming cost V 5 bases and J 2 bases; bases outside gene matches: 8. CDR3 length: 15 amino acids. Germline lookup yields CDR1 SGHTA and CDR2 FQGTGA. The CDR3: CASSILSGKQETQYF. The CDR3 DNA follows: TGTGCCAGCAGCATCCTGAGCGGGAAACAAGAGACCCAGTACTTC.

With respect to this clonotype: No conserved phenylalanine or tryptophan is present at the end of the CDR3, so a read error is the likely explanation. The DNA is omitted, as the CDR3 cannot be located on it reliably, and the CDR3 follows TCRdb's listing. V usage is TRBV4-1 and J usage is TRBJ1-1. Inclusive of both ends, the CDR3 amounts to 13 amino acids. Germline CDR1 reads MGHRA; CDR2 reads YSYEKL. CDR3 in amino acids: CSSSLDSNTEALL.

The chain uses TRBV11-2 and TRBJ2-5; tentatively, D is TRBD1 (5 bases). V lost 8 bases and J 4 bases, leaving 14 bases between the germline ends. The CDR3 has 13 residues. CDR1 is SGHAT and CDR2 is FQNNGV in the germline V gene. The CDR3 protein is CASPRARAETQYF. The CDR3 DNA reads TGTGCCAGCCCTCGAGCCAGGGCAGAGACCCAGTACTTC.

This clonotype occurred many times. J is TRBJ2-3 and V is TRBV20-1; D not resolved. This CDR3 is 14 amino acids long. The V gene lost 5 bases and the J gene lost 1 base, with 13 bases spanning the gap. The germline gives CDR1 DFQATT, CDR2 SNEGSKA (reference sequence). The CDR3 nucleotides read TGCAGTGCTCCCGACCCCCGGGGCACAGATACGCAGTATTTT. It specifies CSAPDPRGTDTQYF.

By frequency in the sample, this clonotype is large (0.1 to 1%). The chain employs TRBV11-2 and TRBJ1-5; the D gene is possibly TRBD1 (6 bases). With 5 bases removed from V and 0 bases from J, the gap between germline ends came to 11 bases. From germline, CDR1 is SGHAT and CDR2 FQNNGV. This CDR3 region has 15 residues. CDR3 loop: CASSAEGVSNQPQHF. CDR3 nucleotide sequence: TGTGCCAGCAGCGCGGAGGGGGTTAGCAATCAGCCCCAGCATTTT.

As concerns this clonotype: A read error may produce the germline difference seen at one junction end. The CDR3 spells CSARGGGQDYNEHFF. Here the CDR3 DNA reads TGCAGTGCTAGAGGGGGAGGCCAGGACTACAATGAGCACTTCTTC. The V gene is TRBV20-1, the J gene TRBJ2-1; TRBD2 might be the D (6 bases). CDR3 length: 15 amino acids. CDR1 and CDR2 from the germline V gene are DFQATT and SNEGSKA (reference sequence).